One and the same sample provided the 7 T cell receptor beta chains below, sequenced in a study of T cell repertoires in aging, cancer and after chemotherapy. The template was genomic DNA from peripheral blood, not RNA. Multiplex touch-down PCR with TRB-A/B primers amplified rearranged V-D-J TRB sequences. One entry per CDR3 protein results from TCRdb running MiXCR on the multiplex PCR reads. Among 5,000 to 6,000 distinct CDR3 sequences listed, about 28% were seen once. Sequencing input: blood. All receptors come from a human donor in good health.

Within the sample, this clonotype is medium-sized. The chain uses TRBV19 and TRBJ1-1; D is unclear. V lost 6 bases to trimming and J lost 0 bases, with 11 bases between them. Germline loops: CDR1 LNHDA, CDR2 SQIVND (reference sequence). CDR3 length: 14 amino acids. CDR3 amino acids: CASSPIFLNTEAFF. In nucleotides, the CDR3 is TGTGCCAGTAGCCCAATTTTCCTGAACACTGAAGCTTTCTTT.

In this sample, this clonotype is medium-sized. The V and J genes are TRBV6-4 and TRBJ2-1; TRBD2 matches 9 bases. The germline V gene encodes CDR1 MRHNA and CDR2 SNTAGT. The V segment lost 3 bases and the J segment 1 base; nucleotides outside the gene matches: 1. The length of the CDR3 is 15 residues. The CDR3 bases are TGTGCCAGCAGTGAAGCGGGGGGATCCTACAATGAGCAGTTCTTC. The encoded protein is CASSEAGGSYNEQFF.

In regard to this clonotype: This sequence may be a read error, since a much larger clone differs from it by one base. The rearrangement uses TRBV11-1 and TRBJ2-3, with D hard to call. This CDR3 has 15 amino acids. In germline, CDR1 is SGHAT, CDR2 FQDESV (reference sequence). This CDR3 is CASGLEQQSTDTQYF. DNA for the CDR3: TGTGCCAGCGGCTTAGAACAGCAGAGCACAGATACGCAGTATTTT. Looking up the rest from reference TRBV11-1 and TRBJ2-3 gives the full variable domain: EAEVAQSPRYKITEKSQAVAFWCDPISGHATLYWYRQILGQGPELLVQFQDESVVDDSQLPKDRFSAERLKGVDSTLKIQPAELGDSAMYLCASGLEQQSTDTQYFGPGTRLTVL.

By its share, this clonotype is medium-sized. The chain carries TRBV29-1 and TRBJ1-1; no clear D. CDR3 size: 12 residues. Germline CDR1 SQVTM, CDR2 ANQGSEA. The germline V and J ends were trimmed by 7 bases and 3 bases, with 12 bases remaining between them. CDR3: CSAQTRYTEAFF. The CDR3 nucleotides read TGCAGCGCCCAGACGCGGTACACTGAAGCTTTCTTT.

This clonotype has more than one count but fewer than ten. The chain carries TRBV14 and TRBJ2-1; 8 bases fit TRBD1. Germline V gives CDR1 SGHDN, CDR2 FVKESK. This CDR3 has 15 amino acids. The V segment lost 4 bases and the J segment 3 bases; nucleotides outside the gene matches: 5. The CDR3 sequence is CASSPPGQVYNEQFF. DNA of the CDR3: TGTGCCAGCAGCCCTCCGGGACAGGTCTACAATGAGCAGTTCTTC.

By sample fraction, this clonotype is medium-sized. The chain joins TRBV11-2 to TRBJ1-2; 7 nucleotides match TRBD1. Germline assignment: CDR1 SGHAT and CDR2 FQNNGV. This CDR3 spans 15 amino acids. The V gene end was trimmed by 1 base and the J gene end by 3 bases; junction bases not matched to a gene: 5. In DNA, the CDR3 is TGTGCCAGCAGCTTAGCCAGGGGGGAATACTATGGCTACACCTTC. Residues: CASSLARGEYYGYTF.

For this clonotype: Mismatch with germline at one junction end may stem from a read error. CDR3 DNA: TGTGCCTGGGAACCCATGAACACTAAAGCTTTCTTT. Translating gives CAWEPMNTKAFF. The J gene is TRBJ1-1, the V gene TRBV30; D unresolved. The V gene's germline CDR1 is GTSNPN and CDR2 SVGIG (reference sequence). This CDR3 is built from 12 residues.